One and the same sample provided the 15 T cell receptor beta chains below, sequenced in a study of blood T cell repertoires in COVID-19. Clones were read by immunoSEQ multiplex PCR, and TCRdb kept only the in-frame ones, dropping some. Counted here are a few hundred thousand clones, about 91% occurring once; the ten biggest clones make up 8% to 9.5%. The sample was PBMCs or T cells enriched from blood (not recorded which). The receptors were sampled from a woman aged 18-30 years who had recovered from COVID-19.

The V call is TRBV6-4, the J call TRBJ2-2; 11 positions agree with TRBD2. This CDR3 spans 16 amino acids. Germline assignment: CDR1 MRHNA and CDR2 SNTAGT. Germline trimming cut 3 bases from V and 3 bases from J; bases unmatched to any gene: 3. The chain's CDR3 is CASSELAGAYTGELFF. The CDR3 bases are TGTGCCAGCAGTGAACTAGCGGGGGCTTACACCGGGGAGCTGTTTTTT.

The gene calls are TRBV28 and TRBJ2-7, with TRBD2 identical over 8 bases. With 7 bases clipped from V and 6 bases from J, the junction kept 26 bases outside the gene matches. CDR1 is MDHEN and CDR2 is SYDVKM in the germline V gene. The CDR3 has 19 amino acids. CDR3 protein: CASTPVLGGRGDGWFEQYF. The CDR3 DNA is TGTGCCAGCACTCCAGTCCTCGGGGGGCGGGGGGATGGCTGGTTCGAGCAGTACTTC.

This chain connects TRBV27 to TRBJ1-2; D remains ambiguous. Germline CDR1 is MNHEY and CDR2 is SMNVEV (reference sequence). V dropped 0 bases and J dropped 8 bases, with 10 bases sitting between them. The CDR3 extends over 13 amino acids. The CDR3 loop reads CASSLSPGFGYTF. The CDR3 DNA reads as TGTGCCAGCAGTTTATCGCCGGGTTTCGGCTACACCTTC.

The CDR3 DNA sequence: TGTGCCAGCAGTGAATCCCACTTGAACACTGAAGCTTTCTTT. Translated, it gives CASSESHLNTEAFF. The J gene is TRBJ1-1, the V gene TRBV25-1; no reliable D call. V lost 1 base to trimming and J lost 0 bases, with 6 bases between them. The CDR3 sequence is 14 residues long. Germline V gene data show CDR1 as MGHDK and CDR2 as SYGVNS.

This clone was picked up a small number of times. The CDR3 bases are TGTGCCAGCAGCCCAGGGGGAGGAGCCCTCCACTTT. It yields the protein CASSPGGGALHF. V is TRBV12-3 or TRBV12-4 and J is TRBJ1-6; TRBD1 agrees at 7 bases. The CDR3 extends over 12 amino acids. V shed 6 bases, J shed 14 bases, and the junction held 7 bases outside the gene matches.

The V call is TRBV7-2, the J call TRBJ2-1; D is perhaps TRBD2 (6 bases). Germline CDR1 SGHTA, CDR2 FQGNSA. The CDR3 loop spans 14 amino acids. Trimming left V 3 bases short and J 7 bases short, with 13 bases between. The CDR3 loop is CASSFGGSLNEQFF. The CDR3 DNA sequence: TGTGCCAGCAGCTTCGGGGGTTCGTTAAATGAGCAGTTCTTC.

This chain joins TRBV11-2 and TRBJ2-7; tentatively, D is TRBD1 (6 bases). The V gene's germline CDR1 is SGHAT and CDR2 FQNNGV. Trimming pared 0 bases from V and 4 bases from J, leaving 10 bases between. The CDR3 length is 14 residues. As DNA, the CDR3 is TGTGCCAGCAGCTTAGACAGGGGAAAATACGAGCAGTACTTC. It translates to CASSLDRGKYEQYF. The full variable domain, rest sourced from reference TRBV11-2 and TRBJ2-7, is EAGVAQSPRYKIIEKRQSVAFWCNPISGHATLYWYQQILGQGPKLLIQFQNNGVVDDSQLPKDRFSAERLKGVDSTLKIQPAKLEDSAVYLCASSLDRGKYEQYFGPGTRLTVT.

This clone has more than one count but fewer than ten. The chain carries TRBV7-2 and TRBJ1-3; unclear D gene. The CDR3 is 15 amino acids. Trimming pared 1 base from V and 0 bases from J, leaving 7 bases between. Germline V gene data show CDR1 as SGHTA and CDR2 as FQGNSA. Here the CDR3 reads CASSLVVYSGNTIYF. CDR3 DNA: TGTGCCAGCAGCTTAGTAGTCTACTCTGGAAACACCATATATTTT.

This sequence joins TRBV7-9 and TRBJ1-1; TRBD1 matches at 9 bases. The CDR3 loop spans 15 amino acids. Germline trimming cut 4 bases from V and 2 bases from J; bases unmatched to any gene: 5. The germline CDR1 and CDR2 sequences are SEHNR and FQNEAQ (reference sequence). CDR3 sequence reads: CASSWGQGINTEAFF. The CDR3 DNA is TGTGCCAGCAGCTGGGGACAGGGAATAAACACTGAAGCTTTCTTT.

The V and J genes are TRBV6-5 and TRBJ1-1; tentatively, D is TRBD1 (5 bases). V was clipped by 8 bases and J by 4 bases, with 11 bases between them. CDR1 and CDR2 from the germline V gene are MNHEY and SVGAGI. The CDR3 runs 12 residues. The CDR3 coding sequence is TGTGCCAGCTGGCGGGGGTTCACTGAAGCTTTCTTT. Translation: CASWRGFTEAFF.

The J gene is TRBJ2-3, the V gene TRBV7-2; 8 nucleotides align to TRBD2. The germline CDR1 and CDR2 sequences are SGHTA and FQGNSA. The length of the CDR3 is 16 residues. With V trimmed by 1 base and J by 5 bases, 8 bases remained unmatched. Written as DNA, the CDR3 is TGTGCCAGCAGCTTAGTCGGGGGGGCCGCGCGAGATACGCAGTATTTT. Amino acid sequence: CASSLVGGAARDTQYF.

The chain links TRBV7-8 to TRBJ2-3; no clear D. Germline loops: CDR1 SGHVS, CDR2 FQNEAQ. V lost 3 bases, J lost 2 bases, and 6 bases lay in between. The CDR3 consists of 13 residues. The CDR3 sequence: CASSLENTDTQYF. CDR3 sequence (DNA): TGTGCCAGCAGCTTGGAGAACACAGATACGCAGTATTTT.

J is TRBJ1-5 and V is TRBV10-3; D unclear. This CDR3 is built from 15 residues. Per germline, CDR1 ENHRY and CDR2 SYGVKD. V lost 0 bases and J 4 bases, leaving 10 bases between the germline ends. CDR3 DNA sequence: TGTGCCATCAGTGAGTCTTTTCGGGGAAATCAGCCCCAGCATTTT. It yields the protein CAISESFRGNQPQHF.

This rearrangement joins TRBV14 to TRBJ1-1; 10 bases line up with TRBD1. The J segment lost 6 bases and the V segment lost 4 bases, leaving 5 bases of the junction unmatched. Per germline, CDR1 SGHDN and CDR2 FVKESK. This CDR3 comprises 14 residues. The DNA of the CDR3 is TGTGCCAGCAGCCGGTCCGGGACAGGGGCTGAAGCTTTCTTT. The encoded protein is CASSRSGTGAEAFF.

The chain employs TRBV15 and TRBJ2-2, with a tentative D call TRBD2 (5 bases). The germline V gene has CDR1 LNHNV and CDR2 YYDKDF (reference sequence). V gave up 0 bases and J gave up 1 base, with 12 bases separating them. The CDR3 is 17 residues long. The DNA of the CDR3 is TGTGCCACCAGCAGAGAGTTGGTAGGAGGGAACACCGGGGAGCTGTTTTTT. Its protein product is CATSRELVGGNTGELFF.